This T cell receptor (beta chain) was observed in a study of shared clonotypes between healthy human individuals. Without sorting, samples used tens of millions of PBMCs for genomic DNA. Sequencing was performed with immunoSEQ multiplex PCR; in TCRdb, only in-frame clones are kept and a portion is missing. The sample shows about 470,000 clones, 75% to 85% of them seen only once. This CDR3 comprises 14 residues. V was clipped by 3 bases and J by 6 bases, with 18 bases between them. Germline V gene data show CDR1 as GTSNPN and CDR2 as SVGIG (reference sequence). V usage is TRBV30 and J usage is TRBJ2-7; D possibly corresponds to TRBD1 (5 bases). Input material: PBMCs. The clonotype was recovered from a woman aged 40 to 50 in good health. Some clones in this sample may be carry-over from other donors' samples. In nucleotides, the CDR3 is TGTGCCTGGAGGGCCTTGGGGCTAGATGGCGAGCAGTACTTC. Translated: CAWRALGLDGEQYF. The full variable domain, in which reference TRBV30 and TRBJ2-7 provide the parts outside the CDR3, is SQTIHQWPATLVQPVGSPLSLECTVEGTSNPNLYWYRQAAGRGLQLLFYSVGIGQISSEVPQNLSASRPQDRQFILSSKKLLLSDSGFYLCAWRALGLDGEQYFGPGTRLTVT.